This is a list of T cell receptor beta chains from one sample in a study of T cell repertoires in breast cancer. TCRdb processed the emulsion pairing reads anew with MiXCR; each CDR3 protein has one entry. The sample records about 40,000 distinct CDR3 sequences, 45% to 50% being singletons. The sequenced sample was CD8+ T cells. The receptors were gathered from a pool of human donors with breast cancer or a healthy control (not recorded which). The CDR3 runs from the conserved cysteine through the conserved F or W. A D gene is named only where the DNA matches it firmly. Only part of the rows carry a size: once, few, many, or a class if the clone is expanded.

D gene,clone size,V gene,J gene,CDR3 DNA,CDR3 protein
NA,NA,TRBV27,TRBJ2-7,TGTGCCAGCAGTATAGCGGTGTGGGGGGAGCAGTACTTC,CASSIAVWGEQYF
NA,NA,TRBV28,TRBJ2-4,TGTGCCAGCAGTTTATCCGGGAAGACCAAAAACATTCAGTACTTC,CASSLSGKTKNIQYF
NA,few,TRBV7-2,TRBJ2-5,TGTGCCAGCAGCTATAATGACGGTTCCAGGGAGACCCAGTACTTC,CASSYNDGSRETQYF
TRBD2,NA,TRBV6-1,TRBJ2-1,TGTGCCAGCAGTGATGTCTACGGGGGGGCTAGTGAGCAGTTCTTC,CASSDVYGGASEQFF
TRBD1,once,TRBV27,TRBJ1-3,TGTGCCAGCAGTTTCGGCGGGACAGGGTTGGGAAACACCATATATTTT,CASSFGGTGLGNTIYF
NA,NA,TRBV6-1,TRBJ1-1,TGTGCCAGCAGCACCGGGACTTTCGAAGCTTTATTT,CASSTGTFEALF
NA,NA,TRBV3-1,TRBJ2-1,TGTGCCAGCAGCAAAGGGTGGGATGAGCAGTTCTTC,CASSKGWDEQFF
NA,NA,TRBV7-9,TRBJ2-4,TGTGCCAGCAGCTTAGCGCGTGTGACAGCTAAAAACATTCAGTACTTC,CASSLARVTAKNIQYF
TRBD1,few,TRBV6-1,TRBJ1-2,TGTGCCAGCAGTCATGCCGGGACAGGGGGCCTTGGCTACACCTTC,CASSHAGTGGLGYTF
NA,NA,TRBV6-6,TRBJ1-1,TGTGCCAGCAGTTATTCGGGGCCAGCTGAAGCTTTCTTT,CASSYSGPAEAFF
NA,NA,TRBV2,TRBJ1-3,TGTGCCAGCAGTGCCAGCAGCTCTGGAAACACCATATATTTT,CASSASSSGNTIYF